This paragraph reports one TCR beta chain. The data were obtained in a study of technical replicates of blood from a handful of donors. Using immunoSEQ multiplex PCR, the repertoire was profiled, and TCRdb retains in-frame clones only, with some absent. The repertoire has more than 90,000 clones, 96% of them found once; the top ten carry 0.2% to 0.25%. V lost 5 bases, J lost 0 bases, and 15 bases stayed unmatched. Germline CDR1 is MNHEY and CDR2 is SMNVEV (reference sequence). This CDR3 has 19 residues. The source is a human donor in good health. The specimen was T cells isolated from PBMCs. The V and J genes are TRBV27 and TRBJ2-1, with 8 bases matching TRBD1. For the CDR3, the DNA is TGTGCCAGCAGTACCTCCGGACAGGGTCTTACCCCCTCCTACAATGAGCAGTTCTTC. Its protein is CASSTSGQGLTPSYNEQFF.